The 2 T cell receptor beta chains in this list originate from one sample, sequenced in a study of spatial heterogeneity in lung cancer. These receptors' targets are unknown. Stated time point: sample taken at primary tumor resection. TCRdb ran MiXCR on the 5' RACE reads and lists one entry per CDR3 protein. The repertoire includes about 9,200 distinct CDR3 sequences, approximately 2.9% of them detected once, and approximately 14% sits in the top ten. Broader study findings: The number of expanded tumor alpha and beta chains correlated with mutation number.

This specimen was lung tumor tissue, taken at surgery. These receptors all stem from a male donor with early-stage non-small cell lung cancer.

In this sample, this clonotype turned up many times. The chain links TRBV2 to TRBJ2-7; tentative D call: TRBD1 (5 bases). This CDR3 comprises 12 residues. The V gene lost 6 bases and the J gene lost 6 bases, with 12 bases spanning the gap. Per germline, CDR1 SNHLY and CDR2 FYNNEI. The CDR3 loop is CASRLDSGEQYF. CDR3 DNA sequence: TGTGCCAGCAGGCTAGACAGTGGCGAGCAGTACTTC.

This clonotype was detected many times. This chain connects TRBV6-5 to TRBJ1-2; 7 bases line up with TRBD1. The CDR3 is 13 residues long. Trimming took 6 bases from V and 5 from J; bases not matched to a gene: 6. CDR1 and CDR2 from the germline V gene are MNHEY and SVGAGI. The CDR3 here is CASSPGQVYGYTF. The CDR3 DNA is TGTGCCAGCAGCCCCGGACAGGTATATGGCTACACCTTC.